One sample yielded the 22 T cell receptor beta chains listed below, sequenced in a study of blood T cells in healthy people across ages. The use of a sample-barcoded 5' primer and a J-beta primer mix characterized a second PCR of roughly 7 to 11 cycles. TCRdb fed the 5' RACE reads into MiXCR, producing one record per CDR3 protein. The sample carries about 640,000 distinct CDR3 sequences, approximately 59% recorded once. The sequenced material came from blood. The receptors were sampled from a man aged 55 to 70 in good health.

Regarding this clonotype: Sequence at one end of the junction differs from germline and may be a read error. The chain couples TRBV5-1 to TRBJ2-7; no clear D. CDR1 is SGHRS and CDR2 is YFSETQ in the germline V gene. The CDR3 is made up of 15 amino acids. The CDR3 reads CASSPLGSVNYKQYF. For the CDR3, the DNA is TGCGCCAGCAGCCCACTTGGGTCGGTGAACTACAAGCAGTACTTC.

CDR3: CASSLVPGTGALNEQFF. The DNA for the CDR3 is TGCGCCAGCAGCTTGGTTCCCGGGACAGGGGCCCTTAATGAGCAGTTCTTC. This sequence joins TRBV5-1 and TRBJ2-1; 10 nucleotides match TRBD1. CDR1 is SGHRS and CDR2 is YFSETQ in the germline V gene. This CDR3 comprises 17 residues. V was pared by 0 bases and J by 7 bases, with 10 bases of the junction left unmatched. Using reference TRBV5-1 and TRBJ2-1 for the parts outside the CDR3, the full variable domain is KAGVTQTPRYLIKTRGQQVTLSCSPISGHRSVSWYQQTPGQGLQFLFEYFSETQRNKGNFPGRFSGRQFSNSRSEMNVSTLELGDSALYLCASSLVPGTGALNEQFFGPGTRLTVL.

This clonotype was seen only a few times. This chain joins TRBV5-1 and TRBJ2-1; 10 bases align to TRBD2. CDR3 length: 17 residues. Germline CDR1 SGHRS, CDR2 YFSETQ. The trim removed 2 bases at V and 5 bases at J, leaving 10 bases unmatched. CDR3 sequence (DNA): TGCGCCAGCAGCTTCAATCCGGCTAGCGGGGGTCACAATGAGCAGTTCTTC. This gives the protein CASSFNPASGGHNEQFF.

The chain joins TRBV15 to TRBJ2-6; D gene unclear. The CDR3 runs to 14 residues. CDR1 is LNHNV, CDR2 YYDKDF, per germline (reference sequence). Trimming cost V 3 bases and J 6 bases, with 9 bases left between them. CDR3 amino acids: CATSSTKTANVLTF. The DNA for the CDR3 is TGTGCCACCAGCAGCACGAAAACGGCCAACGTCCTGACTTTC.

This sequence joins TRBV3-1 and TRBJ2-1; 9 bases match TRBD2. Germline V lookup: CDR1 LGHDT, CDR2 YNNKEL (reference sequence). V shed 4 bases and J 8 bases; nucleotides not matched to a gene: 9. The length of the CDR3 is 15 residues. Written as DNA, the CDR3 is TGTGCCAGCAGCCCGGGGAGGACTAGCGCGGATGAGCAGTTCTTC. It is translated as CASSPGRTSADEQFF.

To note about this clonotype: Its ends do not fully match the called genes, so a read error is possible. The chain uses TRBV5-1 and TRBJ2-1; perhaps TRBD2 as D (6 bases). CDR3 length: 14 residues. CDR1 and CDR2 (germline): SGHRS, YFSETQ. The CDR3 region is CASSSGLDYNERFF. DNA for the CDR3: TGCGCCAGCAGCTCAGGACTGGACTACAATGAGCGGTTCTTC.

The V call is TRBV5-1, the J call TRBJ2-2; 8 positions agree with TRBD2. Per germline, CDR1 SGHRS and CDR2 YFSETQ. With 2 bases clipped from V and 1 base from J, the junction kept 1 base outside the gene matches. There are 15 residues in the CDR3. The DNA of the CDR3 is TGCGCCAGCAGCTTTACTAGCGGGAACACCGGGGAGCTGTTTTTT. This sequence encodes CASSFTSGNTGELFF.

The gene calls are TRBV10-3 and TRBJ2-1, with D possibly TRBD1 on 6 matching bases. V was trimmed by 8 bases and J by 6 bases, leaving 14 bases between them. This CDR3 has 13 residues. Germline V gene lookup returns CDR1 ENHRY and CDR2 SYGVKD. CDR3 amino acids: CAICRGISNEQFF. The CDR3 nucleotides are TGTGCCATCTGCAGGGGAATCAGCAATGAGCAGTTCTTC.

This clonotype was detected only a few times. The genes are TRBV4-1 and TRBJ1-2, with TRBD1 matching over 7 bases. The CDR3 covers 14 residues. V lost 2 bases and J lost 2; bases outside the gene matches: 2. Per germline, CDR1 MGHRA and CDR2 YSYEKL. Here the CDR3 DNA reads TGCGCCAGCAGCCAACCGGACAGGAACTATGGCTACACCTTC. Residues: CASSQPDRNYGYTF.

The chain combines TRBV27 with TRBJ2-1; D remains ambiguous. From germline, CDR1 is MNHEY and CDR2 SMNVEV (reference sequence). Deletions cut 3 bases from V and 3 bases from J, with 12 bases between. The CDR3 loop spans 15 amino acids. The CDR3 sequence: CASSFDFTGYNEQFF. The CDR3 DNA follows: TGTGCCAGCAGTTTTGATTTTACCGGCTACAATGAGCAGTTCTTC.

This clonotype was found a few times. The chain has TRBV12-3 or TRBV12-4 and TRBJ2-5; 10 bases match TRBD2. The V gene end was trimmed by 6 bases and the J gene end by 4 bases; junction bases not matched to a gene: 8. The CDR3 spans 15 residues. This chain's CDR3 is CASSPSLAGAETQYF. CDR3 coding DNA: TGTGCCAGCAGCCCGTCCCTAGCGGGGGCAGAGACCCAGTACTTC.

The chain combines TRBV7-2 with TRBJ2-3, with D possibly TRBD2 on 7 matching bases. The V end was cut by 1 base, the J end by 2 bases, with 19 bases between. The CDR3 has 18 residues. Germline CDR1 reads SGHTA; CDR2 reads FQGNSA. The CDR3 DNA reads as TGTGCCAGCAGCTTAGTATTCGGGGGGCCCGTTTCCACAGATACGCAGTATTTT. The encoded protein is CASSLVFGGPVSTDTQYF.

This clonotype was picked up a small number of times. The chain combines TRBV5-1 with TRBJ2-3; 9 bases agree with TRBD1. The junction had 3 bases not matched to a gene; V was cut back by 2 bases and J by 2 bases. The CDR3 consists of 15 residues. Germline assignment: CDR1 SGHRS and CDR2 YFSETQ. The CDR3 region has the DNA TGCGCCAGCAGCTTTGGGGACAGGGTCACAGATACGCAGTATTTT. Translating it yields CASSFGDRVTDTQYF. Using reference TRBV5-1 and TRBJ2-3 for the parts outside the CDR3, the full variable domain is KAGVTQTPRYLIKTRGQQVTLSCSPISGHRSVSWYQQTPGQGLQFLFEYFSETQRNKGNFPGRFSGRQFSNSRSEMNVSTLELGDSALYLCASSFGDRVTDTQYFGPGTRLTVL.

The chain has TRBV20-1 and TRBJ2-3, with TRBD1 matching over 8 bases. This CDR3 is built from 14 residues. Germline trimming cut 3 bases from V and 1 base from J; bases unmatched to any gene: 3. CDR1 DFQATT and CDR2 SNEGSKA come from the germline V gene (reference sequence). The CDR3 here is CSARDRVGTDTQYF. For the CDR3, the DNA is TGCAGTGCTAGGGACAGGGTTGGCACAGATACGCAGTATTTT.

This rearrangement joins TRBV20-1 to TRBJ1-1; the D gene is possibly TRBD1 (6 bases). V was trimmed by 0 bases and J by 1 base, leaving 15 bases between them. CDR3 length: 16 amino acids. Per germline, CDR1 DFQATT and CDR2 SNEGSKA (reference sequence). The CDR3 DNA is TGCAGTGCTAGAGACCCAGCAGGGGCGAGGAACACTGAAGCTTTCTTT. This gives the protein CSARDPAGARNTEAFF.

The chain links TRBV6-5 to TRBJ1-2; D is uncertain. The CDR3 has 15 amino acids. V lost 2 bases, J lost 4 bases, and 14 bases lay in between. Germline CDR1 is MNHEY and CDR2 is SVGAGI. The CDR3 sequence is CASSYTGLRSYGYTF. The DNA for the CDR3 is TGTGCCAGCAGTTACACGGGCCTACGTAGCTATGGCTACACCTTC.

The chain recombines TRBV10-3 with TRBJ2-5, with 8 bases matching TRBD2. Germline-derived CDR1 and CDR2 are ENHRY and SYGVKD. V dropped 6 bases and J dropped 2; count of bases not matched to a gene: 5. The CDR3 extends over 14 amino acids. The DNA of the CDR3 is TGTGCCATCAGCCCCGGGGGGGGGCAAGAGACCCAGTACTTC. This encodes CAISPGGGQETQYF.

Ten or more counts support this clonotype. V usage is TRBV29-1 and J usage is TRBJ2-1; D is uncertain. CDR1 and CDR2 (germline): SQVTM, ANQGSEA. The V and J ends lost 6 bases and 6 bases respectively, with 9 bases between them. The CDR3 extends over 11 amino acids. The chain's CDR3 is CSVRHTNEQFF. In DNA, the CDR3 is TGCAGCGTGAGACACACCAATGAGCAGTTCTTC.

The CDR3 loop reads CASSPDGTAAFF. In DNA, the CDR3 is TGTGCCAGCAGCCCAGACGGGACGGCAGCTTTCTTT. The V gene is TRBV4-2, the J gene TRBJ1-1; TRBD1 is a possible D gene (5 bases). V lost 4 bases, J lost 10 bases, and 13 bases lay in between. This CDR3 is built from 12 residues. The germline V gene encodes CDR1 LGHNA and CDR2 YNFKEQ.

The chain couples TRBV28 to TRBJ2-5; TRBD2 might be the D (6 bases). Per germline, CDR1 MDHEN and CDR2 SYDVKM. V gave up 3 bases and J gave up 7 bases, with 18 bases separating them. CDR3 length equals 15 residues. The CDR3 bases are TGTGCCAGCAGTTTTATGGGGGGAGACGGTGGGACCCAGTACTTC. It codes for CASSFMGGDGGTQYF.

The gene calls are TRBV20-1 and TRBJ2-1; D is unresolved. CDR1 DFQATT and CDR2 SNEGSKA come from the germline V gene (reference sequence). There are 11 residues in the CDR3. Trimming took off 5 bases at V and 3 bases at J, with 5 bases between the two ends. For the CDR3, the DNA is TGCAGTGCTGGGGTCTACAATGAGCAGTTCTTC. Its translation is CSAGVYNEQFF.

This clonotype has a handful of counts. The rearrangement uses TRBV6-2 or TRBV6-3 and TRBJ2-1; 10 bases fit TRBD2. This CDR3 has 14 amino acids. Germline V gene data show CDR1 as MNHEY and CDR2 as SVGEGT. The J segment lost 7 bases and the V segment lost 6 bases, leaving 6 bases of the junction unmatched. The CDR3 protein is CASSRAGGRNEQFF. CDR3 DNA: TGTGCCAGCAGCCGAGCGGGGGGGCGAAATGAGCAGTTCTTC.